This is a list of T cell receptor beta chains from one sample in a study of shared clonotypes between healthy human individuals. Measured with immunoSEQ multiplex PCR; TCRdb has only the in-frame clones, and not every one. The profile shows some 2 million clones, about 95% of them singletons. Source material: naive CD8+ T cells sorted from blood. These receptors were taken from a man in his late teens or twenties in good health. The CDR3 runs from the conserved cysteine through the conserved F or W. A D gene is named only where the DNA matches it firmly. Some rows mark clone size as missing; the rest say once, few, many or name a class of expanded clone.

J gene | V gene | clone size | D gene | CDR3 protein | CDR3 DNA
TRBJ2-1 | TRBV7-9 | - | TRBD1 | CASSFLQGVDNEQFF | TGTGCCAGCAGCTTTCTCCAGGGGGTGGACAATGAGCAGTTCTTC
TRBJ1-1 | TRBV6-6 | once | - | CASTDQQNTEAFF | TGTGCCAGCACCGACCAGCAGAACACTGAAGCTTTCTTT
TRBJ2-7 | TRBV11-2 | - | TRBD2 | CASSLVVAGGGPGHEQYF | TGTGCCAGCAGCTTAGTGGTGGCGGGAGGGGGTCCCGGTCACGAGCAGTACTTC
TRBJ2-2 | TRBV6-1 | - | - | CASSGTPPGGELFF | TGTGCCAGCAGTGGGACACCACCGGGCGGGGAGCTGTTTTTT
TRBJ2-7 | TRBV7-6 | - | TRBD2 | CASSLASGALSYEQYF | TGTGCCAGCAGCTTAGCTAGCGGGGCCCTCTCCTACGAGCAGTACTTC
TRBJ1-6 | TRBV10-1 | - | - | CASSESINSPLHF | TGCGCCAGCAGTGAGTCCATTAATTCACCCCTCCACTTT
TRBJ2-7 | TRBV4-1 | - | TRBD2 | CASSQELAGVYEQYF | TGCGCCAGCAGCCAAGAGTTAGCGGGAGTCTACGAGCAGTACTTC
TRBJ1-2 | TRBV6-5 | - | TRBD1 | CATTEDRERHYGYTF | TGTGCCACCACCGAAGACAGGGAACGTCACTATGGCTACACCTTC
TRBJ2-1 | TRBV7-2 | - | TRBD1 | CASSPWTGTGNEQFF | TGTGCCAGCAGCCCCTGGACAGGGACGGGCAATGAGCAGTTCTTC
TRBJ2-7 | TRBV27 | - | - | CASSPSPGASLLEQYF | TGTGCCAGCAGTCCAAGTCCAGGAGCCTCCCTCCTCGAGCAGTACTTC
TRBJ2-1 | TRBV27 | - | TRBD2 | CASSFIGTSGGAGNEQFF | TGTGCCAGCAGTTTTATCGGGACTAGCGGGGGGGCTGGTAATGAGCAGTTCTTC
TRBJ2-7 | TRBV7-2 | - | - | CASSFHGSYEQYF | TGTGCCAGCAGCTTTCACGGATCCTACGAGCAGTACTTC
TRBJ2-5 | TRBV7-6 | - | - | CASSLVGQVETQYF | TGTGCCAGCAGCTTAGTTGGGCAGGTCGAGACCCAGTACTTC
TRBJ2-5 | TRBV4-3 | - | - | CASSPRDFQETQYF | TGCGCCAGCAGCCCTCGGGACTTCCAAGAGACCCAGTACTTC
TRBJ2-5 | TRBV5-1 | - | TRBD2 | CASSRLSPASGFQETQYF | TGCGCCAGCAGCAGGTTATCCCCGGCTAGCGGGTTTCAGGAGACCCAGTACTTC
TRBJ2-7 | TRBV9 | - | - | CASSPQGYSSYEQYF | TGTGCCAGCAGCCCTCAGGGGTATAGCTCCTACGAGCAGTACTTC
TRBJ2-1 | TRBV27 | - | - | CASSSHRDFPYNEQFF | TGTGCCAGCAGTTCCCACAGGGACTTCCCCTACAATGAGCAGTTCTTC
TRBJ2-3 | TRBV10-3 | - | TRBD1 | CAVGQGTDTQYF | TGTGCCGTCGGACAGGGTACGGATACGCAGTATTTT
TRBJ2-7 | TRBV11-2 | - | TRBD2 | CASSFTTSGSSYEQYF | TGTGCCAGCAGCTTCACAACTAGCGGAAGCTCCTACGAGCAGTACTTC
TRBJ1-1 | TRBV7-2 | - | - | CASSPSDRRPEAFF | TGTGCCAGCAGTCCCTCGGACCGTCGCCCTGAAGCTTTCTTT
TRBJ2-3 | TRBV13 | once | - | CASSPSWTDTQYF | TGTGCCAGCAGCCCGAGTTGGACAGATACGCAGTATTTT
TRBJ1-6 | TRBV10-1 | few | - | CASNNQDNSPLHF | TGCGCCAGCAATAACCAGGATAATTCACCCCTCCACTTT
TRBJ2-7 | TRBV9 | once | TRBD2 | CASSVGTSSNDEQYF | TGTGCCAGCAGCGTAGGGACTAGCTCGAATGACGAGCAGTACTTC
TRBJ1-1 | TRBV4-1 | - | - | CASSQAKGMNTEAFF | TGCGCCAGCAGCCAAGCTAAAGGTATGAACACTGAAGCTTTCTTT
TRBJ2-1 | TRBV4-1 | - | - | CASSPPTYYNEQFF | TGCGCCAGCAGCCCGCCTACCTACTACAATGAGCAGTTCTTC
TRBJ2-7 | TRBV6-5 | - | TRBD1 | CASSYSTGPSYEQYF | TGTGCCAGCAGTTACTCGACAGGGCCCTCCTACGAGCAGTACTTC
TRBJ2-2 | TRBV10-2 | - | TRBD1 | CASSAWDRGIGELFF | TGCGCCAGCAGTGCTTGGGACAGGGGAATCGGGGAGCTGTTTTTT
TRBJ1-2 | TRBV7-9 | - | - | CASSGEGYTF | TGTGCCAGCAGCGGGGAGGGCTACACCTTC
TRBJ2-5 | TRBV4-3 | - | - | CASSQDWRGRGETQYF | TGCGCCAGCAGCCAAGATTGGCGGGGCAGGGGAGAGACCCAGTACTTC
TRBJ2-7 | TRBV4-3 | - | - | CASSQDIGRGEEQYF | TGCGCCAGCAGCCAAGATATAGGCAGGGGGGAAGAGCAGTACTTC
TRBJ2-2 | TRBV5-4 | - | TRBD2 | CASSTGLAGSGELFF | TGTGCCAGCAGCACAGGACTAGCGGGTTCTGGGGAGCTGTTTTTT
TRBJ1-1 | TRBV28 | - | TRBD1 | CASSRHRDRPNTEAFF | TGTGCCAGCAGCAGACACCGGGACAGACCGAACACTGAAGCTTTCTTT
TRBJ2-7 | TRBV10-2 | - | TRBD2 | CASSESGLADIVKYF | TGCGCCAGCAGTGAGTCTGGACTAGCGGATATCGTGAAGTACTTC
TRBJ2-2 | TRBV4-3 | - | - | CASSQFRDFPGELFF | TGCGCCAGCAGCCAATTCCGGGACTTCCCCGGGGAGCTGTTTTTT
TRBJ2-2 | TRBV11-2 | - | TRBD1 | CASSPTGTARTGELFF | TGTGCCAGCAGCCCAACCGGGACAGCTCGCACCGGGGAGCTGTTTTTT
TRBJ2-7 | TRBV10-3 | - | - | CAISETRDLSPYEQYF | TGTGCCATCAGTGAGACCCGGGACTTATCTCCCTACGAGCAGTACTTC
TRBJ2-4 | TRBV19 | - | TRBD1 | CASSPIGQDLALAKNIQYF | TGTGCCAGTAGTCCTATTGGACAGGACCTAGCTCTAGCCAAAAACATTCAGTACTTC
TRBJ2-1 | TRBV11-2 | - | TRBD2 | CASSLEGLAGPEQFF | TGTGCCAGCAGCTTAGAGGGACTAGCGGGTCCTGAGCAGTTCTTC
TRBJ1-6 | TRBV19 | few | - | CASSIGGSSYNSPLHF | TGTGCCAGTAGTATCGGCGGGAGCTCCTATAATTCACCCCTCCACTTT
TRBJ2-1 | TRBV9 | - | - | CASSPTNLGEYNEQFF | TGTGCCAGCAGCCCAACAAACCTCGGGGAATACAATGAGCAGTTCTTC
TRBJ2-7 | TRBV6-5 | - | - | CASSPGASYEQYF | TGTGCCAGCAGTCCTGGGGCTAGCTACGAGCAGTACTTC
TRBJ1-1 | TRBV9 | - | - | CASSVGPGNTEAFF | TGTGCCAGCAGCGTAGGGCCGGGGAACACTGAAGCTTTCTTT
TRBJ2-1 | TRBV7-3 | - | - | CASSPRPALSSYNEQFF | TGTGCCAGCAGCCCCCGACCAGCCCTGAGCTCCTACAATGAGCAGTTCTTC
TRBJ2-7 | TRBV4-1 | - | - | CASSRGISYEQYF | TGCGCCAGCAGCCGGGGGATCTCCTACGAGCAGTACTTC
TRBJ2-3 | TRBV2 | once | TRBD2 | CASSDMNSASGTSTQIGTQYF | TGTGCCAGCAGTGACATGAACTCAGCATCCGGGACTAGCACTCAAATCGGTACGCAGTATTTT
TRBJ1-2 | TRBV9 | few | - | CASSGEGRLYGYTF | TGTGCCAGCAGCGGAGAGGGACGTTTATATGGCTACACCTTC